The 3 T cell receptor beta chains below all came from one sample that was sequenced in a study of shared clonotypes between healthy human individuals. Using immunoSEQ multiplex PCR, the repertoire was profiled, and TCRdb retains in-frame clones only, with some absent. The sample has about 690,000 clones, about 92% seen once. Specimen: memory CD8+ T cells from PBMCs. The sample's subset: CD45RO+ cells pooled with CCR7-negative TemRA cells. The receptors originated from a man between 18 and 35 years old in good health. Some clones in this sample may be carry-over from other donors' samples.

CDR3 DNA sequence: TGTGCCAGTCGGAAAATAGCGGGAGTAGCGGATACGCAGTATTTT. Encoded protein: CASRKIAGVADTQYF. The chain uses TRBV19 and TRBJ2-3, with 9 bases that match TRBD2. V gave up 8 bases and J gave up 6 bases; unmatched junction bases: 12. In germline, CDR1 is LNHDA, CDR2 SQIVND (reference sequence). This CDR3 is built from 15 residues.

V is TRBV7-6 and J is TRBJ2-3, with 10 bases fitting TRBD1. Germline lookup yields CDR1 SGHVS and CDR2 FNYEAQ. The trim removed 2 bases at V and 2 bases at J, leaving 7 bases unmatched. CDR3 length: 17 amino acids. The CDR3 protein is CASSLRTGGGLTDTQYF. For the CDR3, the DNA is TGTGCCAGCAGCTTACGGACAGGGGGAGGGCTCACAGATACGCAGTATTTT. Drawing the rest from reference TRBV7-6 and TRBJ2-3, the complete variable domain is GAGVSQSPRYKVTKRGQDVALRCDPISGHVSLYWYRQALGQGPEFLTYFNYEAQQDKSGLPNDRFSAERPEGSISTLTIQRTEQRDSAMYRCASSLRTGGGLTDTQYFGPGTRLTVL.

This clone was observed a single time. The J gene is TRBJ1-2, the V gene TRBV27; TRBD1 agrees at 8 bases. The J segment lost 3 bases and the V segment lost 2 bases, leaving 5 bases of the junction unmatched. The CDR3 length is 15 residues. CDR1 and CDR2 (germline): MNHEY, SMNVEV (reference sequence). Here the CDR3 reads CASSLKGQGHYGYTF. In DNA, the CDR3 is TGTGCCAGCAGTTTAAAAGGACAGGGACACTATGGCTACACCTTC.